One sample yielded the 6 T cell receptor beta chains listed below, sequenced in a study of Ad26.COV2.S vaccination and SARS-CoV-2 variants (dated by TCRdb to the early 2020s). In light of the paper, this sample's treatment or condition label describes: roughly 19 received Ad26.COV2.S at low or high dose, single or two shots; 5 received placebo; per-sample allocation not given. For vaccine and placebo recipients, repertoires were sequenced using samples collected on day 63 after the first injection. Receptors were amplified or captured by the immunoSEQ multiplex PCR assay. TCRdb took this table from immuneACCESS and kept in-frame rearrangements with V and J called. Such tables lack part of the clones; where checked against another copy, unresolved V genes explain under half of the gap, and the rest is unexplained. The sample profile shows 250,000 or so clones; around 88% of them were found once. 2.9% of the sample goes to the ten largest clones.

Sequenced material: peripheral blood, taken in a trial of Ad26.COV2.S vaccine versus placebo. These receptors all stem from a person between 18 and 60 years old who received the Ad26.COV2.S COVID-19 vaccine or a placebo.

The CDR3 DNA is TGTGCCTGGAGAGGTCAGAACACTGAAGCTTTCTTT. This encodes CAWRGQNTEAFF. The rearrangement uses TRBV30 and TRBJ1-1; no definite D call. Trimming took 3 bases from V and 1 from J, leaving 6 bases between them. Germline assignment: CDR1 GTSNPN and CDR2 SVGIG (reference sequence). This CDR3 spans 12 amino acids.

V usage is TRBV6-2 or TRBV6-3 and J usage is TRBJ2-1; 10 bases agree with TRBD1. Unmatched junction bases numbered 6, after V lost 6 bases and J lost 4 bases. The CDR3 spans 15 residues. The V gene's germline CDR1 is MNHEY and CDR2 SVGEGT. CDR3 region: CASSTRDRGYNEQFF. CDR3 DNA sequence: TGTGCCAGCAGCACCCGGGACAGGGGATACAATGAGCAGTTCTTC.

Only one count was recorded for this clone. CDR3 DNA: TGTGCCAGCAGCTTGCAACTCCCCCCCGATACGCAGTATTTT. Encoded protein: CASSLQLPPDTQYF. The V and J genes are TRBV11-2 and TRBJ2-3; no reliable D call. The germline V gene encodes CDR1 SGHAT and CDR2 FQNNGV. This CDR3 spans 14 amino acids. V lost 3 bases to trimming and J lost 6 bases, with 13 bases between them.

The J gene is TRBJ2-1, the V gene TRBV4-3; 13 positions agree with TRBD2. This CDR3 is built from 15 residues. Germline V gene lookup returns CDR1 LGHNA and CDR2 YSLEER. Trimming removed 4 bases from V and 8 bases from J; junction bases left unmatched: 5. In DNA form, the CDR3 reads TGCGCCAGCAGCCGATGGACTAGCGGGAGCTATGAGCAGTTCTTC. This sequence encodes CASSRWTSGSYEQFF.

This clone turned up a few times. V gene TRBV4-2 combines with J gene TRBJ2-3; 11 nucleotides align to TRBD2. The CDR3 is 18 amino acids. V lost 1 base and J lost 2; bases outside the gene matches: 8. Germline V gene sequence: CDR1 LGHNA, CDR2 YNFKEQ. CDR3 nucleotides: TGTGCCAGCAGCCAAGCAGATACTAGCGGGGGACACACAGATACGCAGTATTTT. The encoded protein is CASSQADTSGGHTDTQYF.

The chain carries TRBV5-4 and TRBJ1-1; tentatively, D is TRBD1 (5 bases). The CDR3 runs to 14 residues. Germline loops: CDR1 SGHNT, CDR2 YYREEE (reference sequence). Trimming removed 3 bases from V and 5 bases from J, with 14 bases in between. CDR3 in DNA: TGTGCCAGCAGCTGGGACGCCCCGGTGACTGAAGCTTTCTTT. It codes for CASSWDAPVTEAFF.